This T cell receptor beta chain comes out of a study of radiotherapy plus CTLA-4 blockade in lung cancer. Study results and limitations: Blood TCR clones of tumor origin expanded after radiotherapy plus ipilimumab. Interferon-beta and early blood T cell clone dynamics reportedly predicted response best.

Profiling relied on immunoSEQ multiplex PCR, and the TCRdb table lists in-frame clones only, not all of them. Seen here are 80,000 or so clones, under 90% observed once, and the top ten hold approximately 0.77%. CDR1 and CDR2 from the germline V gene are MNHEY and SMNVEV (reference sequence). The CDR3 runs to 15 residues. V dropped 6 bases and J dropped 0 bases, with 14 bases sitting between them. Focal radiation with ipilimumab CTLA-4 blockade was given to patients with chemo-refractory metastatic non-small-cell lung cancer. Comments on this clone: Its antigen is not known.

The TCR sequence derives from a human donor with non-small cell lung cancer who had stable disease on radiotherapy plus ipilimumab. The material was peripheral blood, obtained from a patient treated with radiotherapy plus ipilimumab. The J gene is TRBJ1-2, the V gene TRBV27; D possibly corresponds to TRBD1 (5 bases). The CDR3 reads CASSRGGVANYGYTF. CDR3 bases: TGTGCCAGCAGCCGTGGAGGGGTTGCTAACTATGGCTACACCTTC.